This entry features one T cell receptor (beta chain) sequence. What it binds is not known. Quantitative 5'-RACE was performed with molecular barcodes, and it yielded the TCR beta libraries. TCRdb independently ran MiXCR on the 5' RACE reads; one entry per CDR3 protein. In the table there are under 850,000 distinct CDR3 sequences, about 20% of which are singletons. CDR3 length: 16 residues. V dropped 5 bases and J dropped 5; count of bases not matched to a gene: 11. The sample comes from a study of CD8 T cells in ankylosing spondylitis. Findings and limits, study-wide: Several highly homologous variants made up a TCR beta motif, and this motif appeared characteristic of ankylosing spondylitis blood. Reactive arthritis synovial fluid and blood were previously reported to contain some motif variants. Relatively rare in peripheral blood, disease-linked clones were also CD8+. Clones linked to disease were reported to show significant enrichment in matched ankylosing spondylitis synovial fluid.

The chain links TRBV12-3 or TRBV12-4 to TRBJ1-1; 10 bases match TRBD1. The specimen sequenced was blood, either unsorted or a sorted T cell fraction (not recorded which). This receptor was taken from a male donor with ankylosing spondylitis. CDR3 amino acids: CASSLGQGVGFTEAFF. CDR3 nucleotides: TGTGCCAGCAGTCTTGGACAGGGGGTCGGTTTTACTGAAGCTTTCTTT.